The rows below give T cell receptor beta chains drawn from one sample of a study of T cell responses to AZD1222 COVID-19 vaccine. Repertoires were generated with immunoSEQ multiplex PCR, while TCRdb's copy carries only in-frame clones and drops some. The sample consists of some 150,000 clones, around 89% of them appearing once. Sequenced material: peripheral blood, taken on day 0 of AZD1222 vaccination. These receptors all stem from an adult in good health. The CDR3 runs from the conserved cysteine through the conserved F or W. D genes are given only for firm matches. The size of a clone is reported for some rows only, either as once, few or many, or as a class for expanded clones.

TRBV18	TRBJ2-7	.	.	TGTGCCAGCTCCGTAGTAGGGAGTGGGGACGAGCAGTACTTC	CASSVVGSGDEQYF
TRBV28	TRBJ1-1	.	.	TGTGCCAGCAGTTCCATTCGGACAGAAGCTTTCTTT	CASSSIRTEAFF
TRBV7-9	TRBJ1-6	.	once	TGTGCCAGCAGCTCACCTAAGAATTCACCCCTCCACTTT	CASSSPKNSPLHF
TRBV2	TRBJ2-3	TRBD2	.	TGTGCCAGCAGCTGGACTAGCGGACTCACAGATACGCAGTATTTT	CASSWTSGLTDTQYF
TRBV28	TRBJ1-5	.	.	TGTGCCAGCAGAGTGGGGGTTAATCAGCCCCAGCATTTT	CASRVGVNQPQHF
TRBV6-2/TRBV6-3	TRBJ2-3	.	.	TGTGCCAGCAGCCCCACAGGGTCTGGGGGACTACGGTCAGATACGCAGTATTTT	CASSPTGSGGLRSDTQYF
TRBV6-5	TRBJ2-7	TRBD1	.	TGTGCCAGCAGCCTAACGGACAGGAGTCGATACGAGCAGTACTTC	CASSLTDRSRYEQYF
TRBV28	TRBJ1-2	TRBD1	.	TGTGCCAGCAGTTTATCAGGGACAGGGGGCTTCCTCTATGGCTACACCTTC	CASSLSGTGGFLYGYTF
TRBV6-5	TRBJ2-1	TRBD2	.	TGTGCCAGCACTCCCGGGGGGGCCTGGGGCGGTGAGCAGTTCTTC	CASTPGGAWGGEQFF
TRBV24-1	TRBJ1-5	.	.	TGTGCCACCAGTGACCCTTCACAGGATCAGCCCCAGCATTTT	CATSDPSQDQPQHF
TRBV14	TRBJ2-1	TRBD2	.	TGTGCCAGCAGCCTACGAACTAGCGGGACCTACAATGAGCAGTTCTTC	CASSLRTSGTYNEQFF
TRBV7-9	TRBJ2-1	.	.	TGTGCCAGCAGCCCGGGAGCCACATTCAGCTATGAGCAGTTCTTC	CASSPGATFSYEQFF
TRBV6-2/TRBV6-3	TRBJ1-5	.	.	TGTGCCAGCAGTTCCGGACAGTCCTATCAGCCCCAGCATTTT	CASSSGQSYQPQHF
TRBV7-2	TRBJ1-1	.	.	TGTGCCAGCAGTTGGGAGGGGAGGCTGTTGGACACTGAAGCTTTCTTT	CASSWEGRLLDTEAFF
TRBV2	TRBJ2-3	.	.	TGTGCCAGCACCTTGGAGGCCCAACTCACAGATACGCAGTATTTT	CASTLEAQLTDTQYF
TRBV12-3/TRBV12-4	TRBJ1-4	.	.	TGTGCCAGCAGTACTTCAGGGACCGAAAAACTGTTTTTT	CASSTSGTEKLFF
TRBV18	TRBJ1-1	.	once	TGTGCCAGCTCACCACGGTCCGCTGAAGCTTTCTTT	CASSPRSAEAFF
TRBV5-1	TRBJ1-4	.	once	TGCGCCAGCAGCTTGGAGGGAGCAACTAATGAAAAACTGTTTTTT	CASSLEGATNEKLFF
TRBV6-2/TRBV6-3	TRBJ2-7	.	.	TGTGCCAGCAGCCAGGTCGCCTACGAGCAGTACTTC	CASSQVAYEQYF
TRBV5-4	TRBJ1-6	.	.	TGTGCCAGCAGCTCCGAGGGAGGGAGGCTCGATTCACCCCTCCACTTT	CASSSEGGRLDSPLHF
TRBV6-5	TRBJ1-1	TRBD1	.	TGTGCCAGCTTACGACAGGGCGCCACTGAAGCTTTCTTT	CASLRQGATEAFF
TRBV7-9	TRBJ1-6	.	.	TGTGCCAGCAGCCCCGCCGGGGGAAATTCACCCCTCCACTTT	CASSPAGGNSPLHF
TRBV9	TRBJ2-1	TRBD2	.	TGTGCCAGCAGCGTCGGACTAGCGGGCGACAATGAGCAGTTCTTC	CASSVGLAGDNEQFF
TRBV5-1	TRBJ2-5	.	.	TGCGCCAGCAATTCTGGTAGCGGATTCAAAGAGACCCAGTACTTC	CASNSGSGFKETQYF
TRBV19	TRBJ2-1	TRBD2	.	TGTGCCAGTAGGCGACTAGCGGGAGAAGTTGGGCAGTTCTTC	CASRRLAGEVGQFF
TRBV29-1	TRBJ1-1	.	.	TGCAGCGCTGCGAGGGAAGGGAACACTGAAGCTTTCTTT	CSAAREGNTEAFF
TRBV5-4	TRBJ2-2	.	once	TGTGCCAGCAGTCTCTATGGCGGGGAGCTGTTTTTT	CASSLYGGELFF
TRBV5-5	TRBJ2-3	.	.	TGTGCCAGCAGCAGGGAGCCGACCCGCACAGATACGCAGTATTTT	CASSREPTRTDTQYF
TRBV30	TRBJ1-1	.	.	TGTGCCTGGAGTGGTATCGGCGGAGCTTTCTTT	CAWSGIGGAFF
TRBV5-8	TRBJ2-5	.	.	TGTGCCAGCAGCGAGAGGGGGACCCAGTACTTC	CASSERGTQYF
TRBV5-1	TRBJ1-4	TRBD1	.	TGCGCCAGCAACAATAACAGGGGAGAAAAACTGTTTTTT	CASNNNRGEKLFF
TRBV6-5	TRBJ2-7	.	.	TGTGCCAGCACCACTAGCACCCCCGGCTCCTACGAGCAGTACTTC	CASTTSTPGSYEQYF
TRBV27	TRBJ1-4	.	.	TGTGCCAGCAGCCCCTTCGGAAGGGCCTCATATGGGGAACTGTTTTTT	CASSPFGRASYGELFF
TRBV5-5	TRBJ2-2	TRBD2	.	TGTGCCAGCAGCTCAGCGGGAGGGCGTAGCACCGGGGAGCTGTTTTTT	CASSSAGGRSTGELFF
TRBV4-3	TRBJ1-1	.	.	TGCGCCAGCAGCCAAGTAGGGGGGAACACTGAAGCTTTCTTT	CASSQVGGNTEAFF
TRBV20-1	TRBJ1-1	.	.	TGCAGTGCTAGAGAGGCTTTCTTT	CSAREAFF
TRBV7-8	TRBJ1-5	.	.	TGTGCCAGCAGCTTATACCAGGGAATGGACAATCAGCCCCAGCATTTT	CASSLYQGMDNQPQHF
TRBV6-5	TRBJ2-1	TRBD2	.	TGTGCCAGCAGTTATTTCTCTAGCGGGAGGGCGGGTGAGCAGTTCTTC	CASSYFSSGRAGEQFF
TRBV7-2	TRBJ1-1	.	once	TGTGCCAGCAGCTTAAATTTGAACCAAAGGACTGAAGCTTTCTTT	CASSLNLNQRTEAFF
TRBV6-5	TRBJ2-1	TRBD2	.	TGTGCCAGCTTAGCGGGAGGAATTTGGAATGAGCAGTTCTTC	CASLAGGIWNEQFF
TRBV19	TRBJ2-7	.	.	TGTGCCAGTAGCCCACTAACGAGCACCAGGGAGCAGTACTTC	CASSPLTSTREQYF
TRBV5-4	TRBJ2-7	TRBD1	few	TGTGCCAGCAGCTCGACAGGGGAAAGGTCCGAGCAGTACTTC	CASSSTGERSEQYF
TRBV12-3/TRBV12-4	TRBJ1-3	.	.	TGTGCCAGCACCCGCTCTGGAAACACCATATATTTT	CASTRSGNTIYF
TRBV28	TRBJ2-7	.	.	TGTGCCAGCAGTTCCCCCTTTAGTAGGGGATTACGGGAGCAGTACTTC	CASSSPFSRGLREQYF
TRBV24-1	TRBJ2-2	.	.	TGTGCCACCAGTGACCGGGACAAGAACACCGGGGAGCTGTTTTTT	CATSDRDKNTGELFF
TRBV7-9	TRBJ2-1	TRBD1	.	TGTGCCAGCAGCTTACCGACAGGGCCCGCCTACAATGAGCAGTTCTTC	CASSLPTGPAYNEQFF
TRBV20-1	TRBJ2-1	TRBD2	.	TGCAGTGTCAGCGGGAGGACGCTTCAGTTCTTC	CSVSGRTLQFF
TRBV28	TRBJ1-6	.	.	TGTGCCAGCAGCCCTTCCGGGGGGGATAATTCACCCCTCCACTTT	CASSPSGGDNSPLHF
TRBV11-1	TRBJ2-7	TRBD1	.	TGTGCCAGCAGCCCCCGGGACAGGGTACGGGAGCAGTACTTC	CASSPRDRVREQYF
TRBV2	TRBJ2-7	.	.	TGTGCCAGCACGGTTGAGCGGCGCTCCTACGAGCAGTACTTC	CASTVERRSYEQYF
TRBV5-6	TRBJ1-1	TRBD1	once	TGTGCCAGCAGCTTAATAGTGCGACAGGGGGCAGGAGACACTGAAGCTTTCTTT	CASSLIVRQGAGDTEAFF
TRBV28	TRBJ1-5	.	.	TGTGCCAGCAGTATCCAAGGGGGAGGAAATCAGCCCCAGCATTTT	CASSIQGGGNQPQHF
TRBV28	TRBJ2-7	.	.	TGTGCCAGCACCCAAGACGGGAGCCAATCCTACGAGCAGTACTTC	CASTQDGSQSYEQYF
TRBV2	TRBJ1-5	.	.	TGTGCCAGCAGTCCAAGGGCCCGAAATCAGCCCCAGCATTTT	CASSPRARNQPQHF
TRBV12-5	TRBJ2-2	.	.	TGTGCTAGTGGTTTTAGTACCGGGGAGCTGTTTTTT	CASGFSTGELFF
TRBV19	TRBJ1-2	.	.	TGTGCCAGTAGTGTTGGACAGTTTAACTATGGCTACACCTTC	CASSVGQFNYGYTF
TRBV9	TRBJ2-1	TRBD2	few	TGTGCCAGCAGCGTAGCTAGCGGTCCTGACCCTGAGCAGTTCTTC	CASSVASGPDPEQFF
TRBV2	TRBJ2-7	TRBD2	.	TGTGCCAGCAGTGCCTTTTGGACTAGCGGGGTCTCCTACGAGCAGTACTTC	CASSAFWTSGVSYEQYF
TRBV28	TRBJ1-5	.	.	TGTGCCAGCAGTTTATTGATAGGGGGGGCAGAGCCCCAGCATTTT	CASSLLIGGAEPQHF
TRBV6-1	TRBJ1-2	.	once	TGTGCCAGCAGTGAAGGGACCAACTATGGCTACACCTTC	CASSEGTNYGYTF